Included here is one T cell receptor beta chain sequence, with context. This entry is derived from a study of shared clonotypes between healthy human individuals. The CDR3 loop spans 17 amino acids. The V gene end was trimmed by 1 base and the J gene end by 8 bases; junction bases not matched to a gene: 15. Germline V lookup: CDR1 SQVTM, CDR2 ANQGSEA. Naive CD8 cells comprised CD45RO-negative, CCR7-positively selected cells, excluding terminally differentiated effector memory CD45RA+ cells. Deep-level running was used for the assay. Libraries were prepared by immunoSEQ multiplex PCR; TCRdb keeps only in-frame clonotypes and omits some of them. The sample records around 600,000 clones, roughly 95% being singletons.

Sequencing used naive CD8+ T cells sorted from blood. V is TRBV29-1 and J is TRBJ2-1; 9 bases align to TRBD2. The TCR sequence derives from a woman between 25 and 40 years old in good health. The CDR3 here is CSVEGLAATQFADEQFF. DNA of the CDR3: TGCAGCGTTGAAGGACTAGCGGCAACCCAGTTCGCCGATGAGCAGTTCTTC.